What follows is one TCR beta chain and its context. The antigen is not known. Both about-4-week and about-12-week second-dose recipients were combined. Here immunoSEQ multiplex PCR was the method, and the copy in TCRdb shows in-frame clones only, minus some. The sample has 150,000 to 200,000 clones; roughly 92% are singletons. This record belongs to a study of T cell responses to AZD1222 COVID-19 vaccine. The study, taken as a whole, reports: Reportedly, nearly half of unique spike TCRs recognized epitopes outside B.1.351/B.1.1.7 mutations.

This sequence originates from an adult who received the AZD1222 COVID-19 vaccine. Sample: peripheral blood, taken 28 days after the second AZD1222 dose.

The CDR3 bases are TGCGCCAGCAGCTTGGACAGCGTCTATGGCTACACCTTC. Translated, it gives CASSLDSVYGYTF. V usage is TRBV5-1 and J usage is TRBJ1-2; D unclear. Trimming removed 0 bases at V and 4 bases at J, with 7 bases between. This CDR3 region has 13 residues. CDR1 is SGHRS and CDR2 is YFSETQ in the germline V gene.